This T cell receptor beta chain originates from a study of blood T cells in healthy people across ages. Study background: When template switching was applied, about one barcoded beta molecule was captured per two T cells.

Study conclusions and caveats: Higher diversity and more naive CD4+ cells were features of long-lived donors, compared to aged donors.

Using a J-beta primer mix together with a sample-barcoded 5' primer, a second PCR was run for roughly 7 to 11 cycles. TCRdb redid the calling of the 5' RACE reads with MiXCR, one entry per CDR3 protein. The sample includes 1.5 million to 2 million distinct CDR3 sequences, 49% of them seen just once. A word on this clonotype: Its target is unknown.

J lost 1 base, V lost 4 bases, and 7 bases had no gene match. The CDR3 consists of 16 residues. Looked up from germline, CDR1 is SGHAT and CDR2 is FQNNGV. The gene calls are TRBV11-2 and TRBJ2-1; 7 nucleotides agree with TRBD1. The sequence came from a woman aged 35 to 49 in good health. The sample was blood. The CDR3 region is CASSSRKTGSYNEQFF. CDR3 DNA sequence: TGTGCCAGCAGCTCCAGAAAGACAGGGTCCTACAATGAGCAGTTCTTC.